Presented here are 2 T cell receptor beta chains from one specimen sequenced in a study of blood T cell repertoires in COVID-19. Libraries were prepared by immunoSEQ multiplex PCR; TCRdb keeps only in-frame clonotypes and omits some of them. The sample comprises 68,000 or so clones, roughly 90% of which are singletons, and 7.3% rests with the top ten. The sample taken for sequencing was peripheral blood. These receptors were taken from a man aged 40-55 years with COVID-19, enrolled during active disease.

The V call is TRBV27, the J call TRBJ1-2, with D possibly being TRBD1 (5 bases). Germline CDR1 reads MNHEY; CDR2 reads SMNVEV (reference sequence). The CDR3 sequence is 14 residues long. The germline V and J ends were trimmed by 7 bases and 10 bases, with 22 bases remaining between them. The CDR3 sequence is CASKIRPGRTDYTF. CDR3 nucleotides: TGTGCCAGCAAAATAAGACCAGGGAGGACTGACTACACCTTC.

In DNA form, the CDR3 reads TGTGGCGTGCGGGCATGGGGTACTGAAGCTTTCTTT. This encodes CGVRAWGTEAFF. The rearrangement links TRBV15 to TRBJ1-1, with D uncertain. Looked up from germline, CDR1 is LNHNV and CDR2 is YYDKDF (reference sequence). CDR3 length equals 12 residues.